The sequence of this TCR beta chain was determined in a study of OX40 agonist ivuxolimab in advanced cancers. Study-level information: People in dose escalation had one of these cancers: hepatocellular carcinoma, melanoma, renal cell or head and neck cancer. Earlier treatment with anti-PD-1, anti-PD-L1 or anti-CTLA-4 was permitted, and 35% to 40% had received some.

Blood samples were obtained at baseline, cycle 4 day 1, and cycle 7 day 1. The method was immunoSEQ multiplex PCR; TCRdb's version includes in-frame clones alone and lacks a portion of them. The data show about 91,000 clones, 70% to 90% seen once. This clone was found once. Germline assignment: CDR1 LNHDA and CDR2 SQIVND (reference sequence). This CDR3 region has 19 residues. V lost 3 bases, J lost 1 base, and 17 bases stayed unmatched. This chain links TRBV19 with TRBJ1-2; 7 bases fit TRBD1. This specimen consisted of CD4+ or CD8+ T cells sorted from blood, obtained in a trial of the OX40 agonist ivuxolimab. The receptor comes from an adult with an advanced solid tumor such as melanoma, head and neck, liver or kidney cancer. The CDR3 sequence: CASSIPSGDRRRVNYGYTF. The CDR3, as DNA: TGTGCCAGTAGTATTCCCTCCGGGGACAGACGAAGGGTTAACTATGGCTACACCTTC.